The 5 T cell receptor beta chains reported below all come from one sample, sequenced in a study of early T cells in non-severe SARS-CoV-2 infection. A single record per CDR3 protein comes from TCRdb applying MiXCR to the 5' RACE reads. The sample has more than 55,000 distinct CDR3 sequences, around 13% seen once. Sequencing was carried out using whole blood. Source of these receptors: an adult who was a healthcare worker with PCR-confirmed SARS-CoV-2 infection or an uninfected control (not recorded which).

The genes are TRBV2 and TRBJ1-1; D unclear. The CDR3 has 14 residues. The V end was cut by 2 bases, the J end by 0 bases, with 7 bases between. The germline V gene has CDR1 SNHLY and CDR2 FYNNEI. Written as DNA, the CDR3 is TGTGCCAGCAGTGAAATATACATGAACACTGAAGCTTTCTTT. Amino acids: CASSEIYMNTEAFF. Full variable domain (rest looked up from reference TRBV2 and TRBJ1-1): EPEVTQTPSHQVTQMGQEVILRCVPISNHLYFYWYRQILGQKVEFLVSFYNNEISEKSEIFDDQFSVERPDGSNFTLKIRSTKLEDSAMYFCASSEIYMNTEAFFGQGTRLTVV.

This clonotype showed up many times. The chain couples TRBV5-1 to TRBJ2-7; 11 nucleotides match TRBD2. V lost 3 bases to trimming and J lost 0 bases; unmatched junction nucleotides: 2. In germline, CDR1 is SGHRS, CDR2 YFSETQ. The CDR3 loop spans 15 amino acids. The CDR3: CASSSLAGGSYEQYF. CDR3 sequence (DNA): TGCGCCAGCAGCTCCCTAGCGGGGGGCTCCTACGAGCAGTACTTC.

The J gene is TRBJ1-6, the V gene TRBV15; D remains unclear. This CDR3 has 16 residues. The germline V gene has CDR1 LNHNV and CDR2 YYDKDF (reference sequence). The V and J ends lost 1 base and 5 bases respectively, with 12 bases between them. The CDR3 reads CATSRGANWDNSPLHF. CDR3 bases: TGTGCCACCAGCAGAGGGGCCAATTGGGATAATTCACCCCTCCACTTT.

This clonotype turned up a few times. The chain is built from TRBV7-2 and TRBJ2-1; D perhaps matches TRBD1 (7 bases). Between the trimmed V and J ends, which lost 5 bases and 15 bases, there was a span of 17 bases. This CDR3 contains 12 residues. Per the germline V gene, CDR1 is SGHTA and CDR2 is FQGNSA. CDR3 DNA: TGTGCCAGCAGCAAAACAGGGGCCGGGGGGTTCTTC. It encodes CASSKTGAGGFF.

This clonotype has ten or more counts. The V gene is TRBV6-2 or TRBV6-3, the J gene TRBJ1-1; 9 bases fit TRBD1. With V trimmed by 5 bases and J by 4 bases, 11 bases remained unmatched. CDR3 length equals 16 residues. Germline CDR1 and CDR2: MNHEY and SVGEGT. The CDR3 nucleotides read TGTGCCAGCAGTCGAACAGGGGGCCGGTCTGGCACTGAAGCTTTCTTT. As protein: CASSRTGGRSGTEAFF.